The 18 T cell receptor beta chains presented below share a single source sample, sequenced in a study of cytomegalovirus exposure and HLA in healthy donors. 60 Vbeta and 13 Jbeta primers were used in PCR. Libraries were prepared by immunoSEQ multiplex PCR; TCRdb keeps only in-frame clonotypes and omits some of them. The sample has 80,000 to 95,000 clones, 78% seen once; the top ten hold 5.9%. Sequenced material: PBMCs. The receptors derive from a man aged 18 to 29 in good health and CMV-seropositive.

The chain employs TRBV7-9 and TRBJ1-5; 7 nucleotides match TRBD1. CDR3 size: 13 residues. J lost 4 bases, V lost 5 bases, and 2 bases had no gene match. Per germline, CDR1 SEHNR and CDR2 FQNEAQ (reference sequence). The CDR3 DNA is TGTGCCAGCAGCCTGGACAGGAATCAGCCCCAGCATTTT. It translates to CASSLDRNQPQHF.

This clone occurred a few times. The V and J genes are TRBV28 and TRBJ1-1; 7 nucleotides line up with TRBD1. This CDR3 has 14 amino acids. With V trimmed by 5 bases and J by 4 bases, 7 bases remained unmatched. The V gene's germline CDR1 is MDHEN and CDR2 SYDVKM. CDR3 sequence (DNA): TGTGCCAGCAGTACAGGGGAAAAGGGCACTGAAGCTTTCTTT. Its protein product is CASSTGEKGTEAFF. The full variable domain, completed using reference TRBV28 and TRBJ1-1, is DVKVTQSSRYLVKRTGEKVFLECVQDMDHENMFWYRQDPGLGLRLIYFSYDVKMKEKGDIPEGYSVSREKKERFSLILESASTNQTSMYLCASSTGEKGTEAFFGQGTRLTVV.

The CDR3 here is CASRPRQGGYEQYF. CDR3 DNA: TGTGCCAGCAGGCCAAGACAGGGCGGCTACGAGCAGTACTTC. The rearrangement links TRBV5-8 to TRBJ2-7; 7 nucleotides match TRBD1. CDR3 size: 14 residues. V gave up 5 bases and J gave up 3 bases; unmatched junction bases: 8. Germline CDR1 SGHTS, CDR2 YDEGEE. Drawing the rest from reference TRBV5-8 and TRBJ2-7, the complete variable domain is EAGVTQSPTHLIKTRGQQATLRCSPISGHTSVYWYQQALGLGLQFLLWYDEGEERNRGNFPPRFSGRQFPNYSSELNVNALELEDSALYLCASRPRQGGYEQYFGPGTRLTVT.

This clone appeared a single time. The genes are TRBV5-1 and TRBJ2-1; 9 bases agree with TRBD1. This CDR3 comprises 13 residues. J was trimmed by 7 bases and V by 4 bases; bases with no gene match: 3. CDR1 is SGHRS, CDR2 YFSETQ, per germline. The CDR3 loop is CASSRDRGNEQFF. The CDR3 nucleotides are TGCGCCAGCAGCCGAGACAGGGGGAATGAGCAGTTCTTC.

J is TRBJ2-5 and V is TRBV4-1; TRBD1 agrees at 9 bases. CDR3 length: 15 residues. Trimming cost V 5 bases and J 2 bases; bases outside gene matches: 6. Per germline, CDR1 MGHRA and CDR2 YSYEKL. The CDR3 nucleotides are TGCGCCAGCAGCTTTCGGACAGGGGTACAAGAGACCCAGTACTTC. Translating it yields CASSFRTGVQETQYF.

This clone has a handful of counts. Different DNA sequences within this sample yield the same CDR3. The rearrangement uses TRBV28 and TRBJ2-7, with TRBD1 identical over 8 bases. Germline loops: CDR1 MDHEN, CDR2 SYDVKM. Trimming removed 3 bases from V and 4 bases from J; junction bases left unmatched: 2. The CDR3 is 13 amino acids. CDR3 sequence (DNA): TGTGCCAGCAGTTTCAGGGGGCGGTACGAGCAGTACTTC. Amino acids: CASSFRGRYEQYF.

The chain links TRBV11-2 to TRBJ2-5; D remains ambiguous. This CDR3 contains 15 residues. The V end lost 0 bases, the J end lost 0 bases, and 8 bases lay between the germline ends. Per germline, CDR1 SGHAT and CDR2 FQNNGV. Here the CDR3 DNA reads TGTGCCAGCAGCTTAGACCAGGCCAACCAAGAGACCCAGTACTTC. This encodes CASSLDQANQETQYF.

The V and J genes are TRBV7-9 and TRBJ2-7, with TRBD1 as a possible D gene (6 bases). Trimming cost V 5 bases and J 3 bases, with 11 bases left between them. This CDR3 spans 13 amino acids. The germline gives CDR1 SEHNR, CDR2 FQNEAQ (reference sequence). The CDR3 spells CASSLGRGYEQYF. In nucleotides, the CDR3 is TGTGCCAGCAGCCTGGGCAGGGGCTACGAGCAGTACTTC.

The rearrangement joins TRBV9 to TRBJ1-2, with 10 positions matching TRBD1. This CDR3 has 18 residues. The ends lost 3 bases at V and 7 bases at J; junction bases unmatched: 18. Germline V CDR1 and CDR2: SGDLS, YYNGEE. The CDR3 coding sequence is TGTGCCAGCAGCGAGGGGGACAGGGGCCGTGTCTCCTGGGGTGGCTACACCTTC. It encodes CASSEGDRGRVSWGGYTF.

The chain is built from TRBV5-6 and TRBJ1-1, with D uncertain. The V gene's germline CDR1 is SGHDT and CDR2 YYEEEE. V dropped 3 bases and J dropped 4 bases, with 13 bases sitting between them. The CDR3 loop spans 14 amino acids. Here the CDR3 DNA reads TGTGCCAGCAGCTCGATAGCGGGCACCACTGAAGCTTTCTTT. Protein product: CASSSIAGTTEAFF.

This sequence joins TRBV4-1 and TRBJ1-5, with 7 bases fitting TRBD1. Per the germline V gene, CDR1 is MGHRA and CDR2 is YSYEKL. There are 15 residues in the CDR3. J lost 7 bases, V lost 5 bases, and 11 bases had no gene match. The CDR3 is CASSNYRGGGQPQHF. CDR3 in DNA: TGCGCCAGCAGCAATTACCGAGGGGGCGGGCAGCCCCAGCATTTT.

This rearrangement joins TRBV18 to TRBJ1-1; TRBD1 matches at 8 bases. J was trimmed by 6 bases and V by 2 bases; bases with no gene match: 5. The CDR3 is 14 residues long. Germline CDR1 reads KGHSH; CDR2 reads LQKENI. CDR3 amino acids: CASSPDRGNPEAFF. The CDR3 DNA reads as TGTGCCAGCTCACCAGACAGGGGAAACCCTGAAGCTTTCTTT.

This sequence joins TRBV29-1 and TRBJ1-5; 7 bases line up with TRBD1. The CDR3 is 13 amino acids. In germline, CDR1 is SQVTM, CDR2 ANQGSEA. The V and J ends lost 6 bases and 8 bases, in that order; junction bases with no gene match: 10. The DNA of the CDR3 is TGCAGCGTGGCCGGGACAGCGCAGGAGCCCCAGCATTTT. Its translation: CSVAGTAQEPQHF. The whole variable domain, filled in from reference TRBV29-1 and TRBJ1-5, reads SAVISQKPSRDICQRGTSLTIQCQVDSQVTMMFWYRQQPGQSLTLIATANQGSEATYESGFVIDKFPISRPNLTFSTLTVSNMSPEDSSIYLCSVAGTAQEPQHFGDGTRLSIL.

The count of this clone is one. The V call is TRBV7-9, the J call TRBJ1-2, with D unclear. The CDR3 runs to 14 residues. CDR1 SEHNR and CDR2 FQNEAQ come from the germline V gene (reference sequence). V shed 2 bases and J shed 4 bases, with 11 bases lying between them. In DNA form, the CDR3 reads TGTGCCAGCAGCTTAATGGCAGTTTCCTATGGCTACACCTTC. Encoded protein: CASSLMAVSYGYTF. Full variable domain (outside the CDR3, taken from reference TRBV7-9 and TRBJ1-2): DTGVSQNPRHKITKRGQNVTFRCDPISEHNRLYWYRQTLGQGPEFLTYFQNEAQLEKSRLLSDRFSAERPKGSFSTLEIQRTEQGDSAMYLCASSLMAVSYGYTFGSGTRLTVV.

The genes are TRBV5-4 and TRBJ1-5, with TRBD1 matching 9 bases. Trimming cost V 4 bases and J 7 bases; bases outside gene matches: 15. This CDR3 contains 17 residues. The germline V gene encodes CDR1 SGHNT and CDR2 YYREEE (reference sequence). CDR3 amino acids: CASSPVLGTGIRQPQHF. As DNA, the CDR3 is TGTGCCAGCAGCCCGGTTCTCGGGACAGGGATAAGGCAGCCCCAGCATTTT.

In its sample, this clone was seen a few times. CDR3 bases: TGCGCCAGCAGCTCCGGACTAATTCCAGGCGAGCAGTACTTC. Encoded protein: CASSSGLIPGEQYF. The V and J genes are TRBV5-1 and TRBJ2-7; a possible D gene is TRBD2 (6 bases). Germline lookup yields CDR1 SGHRS and CDR2 YFSETQ. The CDR3 has 14 amino acids. Trimming left V 3 bases short and J 6 bases short, with 16 bases between.

Turning to this clone: The junction and the germline gene differ at one end; a read error may be behind it. J is TRBJ2-3 and V is TRBV7-7; no reliable D call. Germline loops: CDR1 SSHAT, CDR2 FNYEAQ (reference sequence). There are 13 residues in the CDR3. In DNA, the CDR3 is TGTGCTAGCAGCCCCACTAGCACAGATACGCAGTATTTT. This translates into CASSPTSTDTQYF. Filled out from reference TRBV7-7 and TRBJ2-3, the complete variable domain reads GAGVSQSPRYKVTKRGQDVTLRCDPISSHATLYWYQQALGQGPEFLTYFNYEAQPDKSGLPSDRFSAERPEGSISTLTIQRTEQRDSAMYRCASSPTSTDTQYFGPGTRLTVL.

The rearrangement links TRBV6-5 to TRBJ2-7; 10 bases fit TRBD1. This CDR3 is 15 amino acids long. Germline trimming cut 6 bases from V and 2 bases from J; bases unmatched to any gene: 7. Germline V gives CDR1 MNHEY, CDR2 SVGAGI. CDR3: CASSRRTGGPYEQYF. The CDR3 DNA is TGTGCCAGCAGCCGTCGGACAGGGGGGCCCTACGAGCAGTACTTC.